This TCR beta chain was observed in a study of blood T cell repertoires in COVID-19. Across the study: Some COVID-19 samples were acute and others convalescent; all came from the United States, Italy and Spain. T cells, B-cell-depleted T cells, or PBMCs supplied cDNA or gDNA.

CDR1 is MDHEN, CDR2 SYDVKM, per germline. The J segment lost 1 base and the V segment lost 3 bases, leaving 2 bases of the junction unmatched. The CDR3 extends over 15 amino acids. This clone appeared a single time. As processed by the authors: Reference gene primer amplification gave estimated nucleated cell counts. Sequenced by immunoSEQ multiplex PCR; TCRdb stores in-frame clones only, minus some. D and trimming were read from the DNA, whereas the V and J calls and clone size are those reported in that table. The sample gives roughly 190,000 clones, 75% to 95% of which show up once; 0.5% to 0.65% is in the top ten.

The specimen sequenced was peripheral blood. The origin of this receptor is a man in his fifties or sixties with acute or convalescent COVID-19. The genes are TRBV28 and TRBJ2-3; 9 bases match TRBD2. The CDR3 loop is CASSLPSGGTDTQYF. The CDR3 bases are TGTGCCAGCAGTTTGCCTAGCGGGGGCACAGATACGCAGTATTTT. The complete variable domain, with remaining parts taken from reference TRBV28 and TRBJ2-3, reads DVKVTQSSRYLVKRTGEKVFLECVQDMDHENMFWYRQDPGLGLRLIYFSYDVKMKEKGDIPEGYSVSREKKERFSLILESASTNQTSMYLCASSLPSGGTDTQYFGPGTRLTVL.